Described below is a single T cell receptor (beta chain) sequence and its context. The target antigen is unknown. The data were taken from a study of PD-1 blockade in classical Hodgkin lymphoma. Study-wide results and caveats: It was among complete responders that baseline diversity resembled that of newly diagnosed patients.

Relapse was seen in all patients after autologous stem cell transplantation, and brentuximab vedotin exposure was variable. V shed 0 bases and J shed 3 bases, with 6 bases lying between them. The CDR3 totals 13 residues. The germline gives CDR1 SGDLS, CDR2 YYNGEE. Assay used: immunoSEQ multiplex PCR; TCRdb lists only in-frame clones, some missing. The table lists some 100,000 clones, around 89% of them singletons. This chain joins TRBV9 and TRBJ2-5, with D hard to call. This receptor was taken from a human donor with classical Hodgkin lymphoma. The sequences come from peripheral blood mononuclear cells (PBMCs), collected before the second cycle of nivolumab. DNA of the CDR3: TGTGCCAGCAGCGTAGGGTTCGAAGAGACCCAGTACTTC. This gives the protein CASSVGFEETQYF. The full variable domain, its missing parts supplied by reference TRBV9 and TRBJ2-5, is DSGVTQTPKHLITATGQRVTLRCSPRSGDLSVYWYQQSLDQGLQFLIQYYNGEERAKGNILERFSAQQFPDLHSELNLSSLELGDSALYFCASSVGFEETQYFGPGTRLLVL.